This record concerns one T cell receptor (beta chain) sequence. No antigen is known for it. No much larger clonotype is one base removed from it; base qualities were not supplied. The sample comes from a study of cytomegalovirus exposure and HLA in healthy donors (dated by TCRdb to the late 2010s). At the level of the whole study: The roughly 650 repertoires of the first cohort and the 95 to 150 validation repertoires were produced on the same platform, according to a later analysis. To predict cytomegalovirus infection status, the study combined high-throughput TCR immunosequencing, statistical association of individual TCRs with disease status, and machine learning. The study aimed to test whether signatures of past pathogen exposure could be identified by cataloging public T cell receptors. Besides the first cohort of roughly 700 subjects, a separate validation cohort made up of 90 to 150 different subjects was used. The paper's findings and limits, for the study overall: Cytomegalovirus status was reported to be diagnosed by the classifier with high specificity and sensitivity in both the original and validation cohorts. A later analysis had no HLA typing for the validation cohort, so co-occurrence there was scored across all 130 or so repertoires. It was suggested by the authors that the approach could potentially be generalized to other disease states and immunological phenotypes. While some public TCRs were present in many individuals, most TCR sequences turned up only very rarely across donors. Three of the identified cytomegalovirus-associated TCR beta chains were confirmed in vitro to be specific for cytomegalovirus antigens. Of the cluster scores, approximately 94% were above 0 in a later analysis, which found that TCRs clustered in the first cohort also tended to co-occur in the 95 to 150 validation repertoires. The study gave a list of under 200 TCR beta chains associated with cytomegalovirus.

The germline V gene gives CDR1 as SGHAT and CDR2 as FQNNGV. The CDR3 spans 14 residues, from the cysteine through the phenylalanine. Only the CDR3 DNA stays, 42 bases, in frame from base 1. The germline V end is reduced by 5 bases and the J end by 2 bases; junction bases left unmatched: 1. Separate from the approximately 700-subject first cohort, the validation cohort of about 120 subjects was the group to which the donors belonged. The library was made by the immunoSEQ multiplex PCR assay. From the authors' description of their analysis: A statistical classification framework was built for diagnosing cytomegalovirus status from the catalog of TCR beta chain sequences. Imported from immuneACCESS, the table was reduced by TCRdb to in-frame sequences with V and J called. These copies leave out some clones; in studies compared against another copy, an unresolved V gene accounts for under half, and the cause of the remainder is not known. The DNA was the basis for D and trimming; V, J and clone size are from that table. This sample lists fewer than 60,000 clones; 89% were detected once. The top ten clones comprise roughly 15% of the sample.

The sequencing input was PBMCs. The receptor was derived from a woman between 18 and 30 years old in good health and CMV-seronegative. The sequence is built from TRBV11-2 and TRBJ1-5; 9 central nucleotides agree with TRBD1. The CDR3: CASSRDRGNQPQHF. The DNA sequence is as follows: TGTGCCAGCAGCAGGGACAGGGGCAATCAGCCCCAGCATTTT.